This T cell receptor beta chain was documented in a study of post-analysis software for immune sequencing data (dated by TCRdb to 2014 to 2015). Some background on the complete study: Disease courses on record covered relapsing-remitting, secondary progressive and progressive-relapsing multiple sclerosis, though some patients had no subtype annotation. The patient repertoires were set against about 12 previously published healthy control repertoires from donors whose ages ranged from roughly 6 to 26 years. A subset of samples was prepared in parallel using single-end sample barcoding, then pooled and co-amplified after Illumina adapter ligation.

CDR1 and CDR2 are read off the germline V gene (reference sequence) as DFQATT and SNEGSKA. Germline trimming amounts to 0 bases on V and 6 bases on J, with 4 as the count of junction bases outside the gene matches. From the cysteine through the phenylalanine, the CDR3 covers 14 amino acids. Here the CDR3 DNA is all that survives: 42 bases in frame from base 1. What the study reported, not specific to this receptor: Patients showed significantly higher frequencies than controls for a handful of TRBV segments, among them TRBV5-6, TRBV5-1 and TRBV20-1. Strong co-clustering of samples prepared in the same batch was shown by direct clustering with F measure, prompting a batch-effect correction. Multiple sclerosis patients had significantly lower normalized Chao1 diversity than controls, a result that suggests substantial peripheral T-cell clonal expansion. The control group was slightly older than the multiple sclerosis patient group.

Libraries came from PCR. The sample was run on an Illumina HiSeq 2500. To reduce PCR and sequencing biases, unique molecular identifiers were incorporated into the TCR beta cDNA libraries. Per 1 to 10 million input T cells, roughly 0.5 million cDNA molecules were obtained, such that each molecule approximated one T cell. The same protocol used for the earlier healthy control dataset was applied to prepare and sequence the patient libraries. Samples belonging to the same batch were prepared together, multiplexed and sequenced on a shared HiSeq lane. In the authors' own workflow: MIGEC was used to process the raw barcoded reads, and molecular identifier groups with only a single read were discarded before consensus assembly and CDR3 extraction. VDJtools was used for post-analysis of the clonotype tables, with diversity normalized by down-sampling every dataset to the smallest sample size. To correct batch-related cross-sample contamination, repertoire overlap clustering matched CDR3 amino acid sequences but not nucleotide sequences. TCRdb trimmed the raw reads at Q25, called clones with MiXCR and kept productive beta chains. CDR3 protein duplicates are merged, each entry listing the most common genes and DNA. V and J calls and clone size were set by TCRdb, not the authors. The sample records roughly 670,000 distinct CDR3 sequences, 55% to 70% of which are singletons. The ten largest make up roughly 10% of the sample.

To demonstrate the VDJtools post-analysis software, the study profiled TCR beta repertoires from the peripheral blood of 10 to 15 young patients with multiple sclerosis. The multiple sclerosis patients were children and adolescents ranging in age from roughly 6 to 16 years. Concerning this clonotype itself: Which antigen it targets is not known. One base away there is no much larger clone; base qualities are not given.

Material for sequencing was blood. This TCR was recovered from a girl aged 2 to 9 with multiple sclerosis. The sequence is built from TRBV20-1 and TRBJ2-3; the junction holds 9 bases that match TRBD2. The CDR3 reads CSARDRGGEDTQYF. The nucleotide sequence reads as follows: TGCAGTGCTAGAGATCGCGGGGGGGAGGATACGCAGTATTTT.